This TCR beta chain was recorded in a study of cytotoxic CD8 clonotypes in ibrutinib-treated CLL. The overall study: After a median around 12 months on treatment (6 to 36), response samples were drawn. Per sample, productive templates averaged about 240,000 and productive rearrangements averaged roughly 91,000. Study-wide results and caveats: Clonality was elevated at ibrutinib response and had returned toward baseline at progression. Circulating CD8+ T-cell counts were tracked by baseline clonality, which exceeded that of age-matched healthy donors.

This CDR3 contains 13 residues. CDR1 is KGHSH, CDR2 LQKENI, per germline. The trim removed 9 bases at V and 6 bases at J, leaving 7 bases unmatched. The protocol was immunoSEQ multiplex PCR, while the TCRdb copy is restricted to in-frame clones and leaves out a portion. The table has tens of thousands of clones, about 72% seen once. About this clone itself: Its matching antigen is unknown.

The V gene is TRBV18, the J gene TRBJ2-3; 9 bases align to TRBD1. The clonotype was recovered from a human donor with chronic lymphocytic leukemia. Here the sequenced sample was PBMCs, taken after 12 months of ibrutinib treatment. CDR3 amino acids: CASTGGLSDTQYF. CDR3 nucleotide sequence: TGTGCCAGTACAGGGGGCTTGTCGGATACGCAGTATTTT.